The clone carrying this T cell receptor (beta chain) was observed a handful of times. The sample originates from a study of spatial heterogeneity in lung cancer. The overall study: Sequence detection consistently recorded a greater number of beta-chain than alpha-chain sequences. Raw sequencing reads included, on average, more than 8.5 appearances of each unique TCR and UMI combination.

Between the trimmed V and J ends, which lost 0 bases and 3 bases, there was a span of 13 bases. CDR1 SGHRS and CDR2 YFSETQ come from the germline V gene. The CDR3 sequence is 15 residues long. Time point given: sample taken at primary tumor resection. Researchers sequenced whole RNA taken from tumor, nontumor lung or frozen PBMC without sorting. TCRdb re-called the 5' RACE reads through MiXCR, storing one row per CDR3 protein. The repertoire holds 40,000 to 50,000 distinct CDR3 sequences, with about 7.4% as singletons. The chain joins TRBV5-1 to TRBJ2-7; TRBD2 is a possible D gene (6 bases). The material was PBMCs, obtained at surgery. The clonotype comes from a female donor with early-stage non-small cell lung cancer. The CDR3 DNA reads as TGCGCCAGCAGCTTGGAATGGGACTCCAACTACGAGCAGTACTTC. This encodes CASSLEWDSNYEQYF.